Listed here are 22 T cell receptor beta chains from one sample, sequenced in a study of brain T cells in children with intractable seizures. Using immunoSEQ multiplex PCR, the repertoire was profiled, and TCRdb retains in-frame clones only, with some absent. Here the sample spans fewer than 50,000 clones, about 93% being singletons. This sample comprised peripheral blood, obtained at surgery. The receptor source for this set is a girl aged 2-9 years with tuberous sclerosis and intractable seizures.

This clone was seen only a few times. The chain combines TRBV4-2 with TRBJ2-2; the match to TRBD2 covers 11 bases. Germline values: CDR1 LGHNA, CDR2 YNFKEQ. J was trimmed by 5 bases and V by 3 bases; bases with no gene match: 5. CDR3 length equals 16 residues. The CDR3 nucleotides are TGTGCCAGCAGCCAGGTTCGGACTAGCGGGACCGGGGAGCTGTTTTTT. It translates to CASSQVRTSGTGELFF.

V and J are TRBV19 and TRBJ1-5; TRBD1 might be the D (5 bases). Per the germline V gene, CDR1 is LNHDA and CDR2 is SQIVND (reference sequence). Trimming removed 5 bases at V and 1 base at J, with 24 bases between. This CDR3 spans 19 amino acids. CDR3 loop: CASSSRQPYYATSNQPQHF. In DNA, the CDR3 is TGTGCCAGTAGTTCCCGACAGCCGTATTACGCGACAAGCAATCAGCCCCAGCATTTT.

The genes are TRBV7-6 and TRBJ2-5; TRBD1 aligns across 7 bases. CDR1 and CDR2 (germline): SGHVS, FNYEAQ. The trim removed 5 bases at V and 3 bases at J, leaving 9 bases unmatched. The CDR3 covers 15 residues. The chain's CDR3 is CASSGDRDSKETQYF. CDR3 nucleotide sequence: TGTGCCAGCAGCGGGGACCGGGACAGCAAAGAGACCCAGTACTTC.

This clone was found a few times. The V and J genes are TRBV3-1 (or the pseudogene TRBV3-2) and TRBJ1-5, with D unclear. This CDR3 region has 15 residues. The V gene's germline CDR1 is LGHDT and CDR2 YNNKEL (reference sequence). Trimming shortened V by 4 bases and J by 0 bases, and 10 bases separated the two germline ends. Here the CDR3 reads CASSPAGNSNQPQHF. CDR3 sequence (DNA): TGTGCCAGCAGCCCCGCCGGGAATAGCAATCAGCCCCAGCATTTT.

This rearrangement joins TRBV5-5 to TRBJ2-1; D not resolved. The CDR3 extends over 15 amino acids. Trimming cost V 0 bases and J 3 bases, with 10 bases left between them. Germline V lookup: CDR1 SGHKS, CDR2 YYEKEE (reference sequence). CDR3 protein: CASSLDVGHYNEQFF. The CDR3 DNA reads as TGTGCCAGCAGCTTGGACGTAGGGCACTACAATGAGCAGTTCTTC. Full variable domain (rest looked up from reference TRBV5-5 and TRBJ2-1): DAGVTQSPTHLIKTRGQQVTLRCSPISGHKSVSWYQQVLGQGPQFIFQYYEKEERGRGNFPDRFSARQFPNYSSELNVNALLLGDSALYLCASSLDVGHYNEQFFGPGTRLTVL.

The genes are TRBV9 and TRBJ2-5; either TRBD1 or TRBD2 may fit D (5 bases each). CDR1 is SGDLS, CDR2 YYNGEE, per germline. V lost 7 bases, J lost 1 base, and 14 bases lay in between. The CDR3 is 14 residues long. The CDR3 DNA follows: TGTGCCAGCGGCCCTGGGACCGCCCAAGAGACCCAGTACTTC. Translating gives CASGPGTAQETQYF.

The V call is TRBV2, the J call TRBJ1-4, with a tentative D call TRBD1 (5 bases). V lost 2 bases, J lost 4 bases, and 11 bases lay in between. The germline V gene has CDR1 SNHLY and CDR2 FYNNEI. The CDR3 contains 15 residues. The CDR3 here is CASSEFRQFNEKLFF. As DNA, the CDR3 is TGTGCCAGCAGTGAATTCCGACAGTTTAATGAAAAACTGTTTTTT. The full variable domain, rest sourced from reference TRBV2 and TRBJ1-4, is EPEVTQTPSHQVTQMGQEVILRCVPISNHLYFYWYRQILGQKVEFLVSFYNNEISEKSEIFDDQFSVERPDGSNFTLKIRSTKLEDSAMYFCASSEFRQFNEKLFFGSGTQLSVL.

The chain joins TRBV2 to TRBJ2-3; 12 nucleotides line up with TRBD2. The CDR3 has 16 residues. Germline trimming cut 5 bases from V and 6 bases from J; bases unmatched to any gene: 9. Looked up from germline, CDR1 is SNHLY and CDR2 is FYNNEI. The CDR3 loop is CASSHRLAGVADTQYF. DNA for the CDR3: TGTGCCAGCAGTCACAGACTAGCGGGGGTAGCGGATACGCAGTATTTT.

This clone was detected a few times. The chain recombines TRBV19 with TRBJ1-5; D uncertain. CDR3 length: 12 residues. Trimming removed 9 bases at V and 0 bases at J, with 6 bases between. Germline lookup yields CDR1 LNHDA and CDR2 SQIVND (reference sequence). The CDR3 reads CASRDSNQPQHF. CDR3 nucleotides: TGTGCCAGCCGGGATAGCAATCAGCCCCAGCATTTT.

CDR3 protein: CASSQAAGQETQYF. CDR3 coding DNA: TGTGCCAGCAGCCAGGCGGCAGGGCAAGAGACCCAGTACTTC. This rearrangement joins TRBV3-1 (or the pseudogene TRBV3-2) to TRBJ2-5; tentative D call: TRBD1 (5 bases). This CDR3 is 14 amino acids long. In germline, CDR1 is LGHDT, CDR2 YNNKEL (reference sequence). The V and J ends lost 3 bases and 2 bases respectively, with 10 bases between them.

The chain uses TRBV4-1 and TRBJ2-5, with 11 bases aligning to TRBD2. Germline CDR1 is MGHRA and CDR2 is YSYEKL. V lost 1 base, J lost 1 base, and 8 bases stayed unmatched. This CDR3 has 18 residues. The CDR3 DNA sequence: TGCGCCAGCAGCCAAGGCCAACTAGCGGGGGCCCTCCAAGAGACCCAGTACTTC. Residues: CASSQGQLAGALQETQYF.

The chain combines TRBV6-5 with TRBJ2-7, with D possibly being TRBD1 (6 bases). The length of the CDR3 is 13 residues. Germline V gives CDR1 MNHEY, CDR2 SVGAGI. V lost 6 bases and J lost 10, with 19 bases in between. The DNA for the CDR3 is TGTGCCAGCAGCAGACAGGAATCCACCCCACAGTACGTC. Encoded protein: CASSRQESTPQYV.

This chain links TRBV12-3 or TRBV12-4 with TRBJ2-5; 8 bases fit TRBD2. The CDR3 extends over 12 amino acids. The ends lost 4 bases at V and 12 bases at J; junction bases unmatched: 7. CDR3 sequence: CASSYGGAEEYF. The DNA for the CDR3 is TGTGCCAGCAGTTACGGGGGGGCCGAGGAGTACTTC.

The chain has TRBV29-1 and TRBJ1-4; 7 bases are shared with TRBD1. The CDR3 totals 13 residues. Germline CDR1 and CDR2: SQVTM and ANQGSEA. J lost 7 bases, V lost 7 bases, and 9 bases had no gene match. CDR3 DNA: TGCAGCGCCGCACAGGGGCTTGGTGAAAAACTGTTTTTT. This encodes CSAAQGLGEKLFF.

V usage is TRBV7-8 and J usage is TRBJ1-1; a weak D match, TRBD1 (5 bases). V was pared by 5 bases and J by 6 bases, with 16 bases between. Germline V gene data show CDR1 as SGHVS and CDR2 as FQNEAQ. The CDR3 covers 14 residues. The CDR3 DNA reads TGTGCCAGCAGCACCGAGGTTTTGGGACCTGAAGCTTTCTTT. It translates to CASSTEVLGPEAFF.

The V call is TRBV7-2, the J call TRBJ2-1; TRBD2 matches 10 bases. This CDR3 spans 15 amino acids. Germline assignment: CDR1 SGHTA and CDR2 FQGNSA. Trimming took 4 bases from V and 3 from J; bases not matched to a gene: 3. This CDR3 reads CASSSTSGVYNEQFF. In nucleotides, the CDR3 is TGTGCCAGCAGCTCTACTAGCGGGGTCTACAATGAGCAGTTCTTC.

The chain combines TRBV4-1 with TRBJ2-1; D is unclear. V shed 5 bases and J shed 5 bases, with 16 bases lying between them. Germline lookup yields CDR1 MGHRA and CDR2 YSYEKL. The CDR3 extends over 15 amino acids. CDR3 sequence: CASSSTPYNDNEQFF. The CDR3 DNA is TGCGCCAGCAGCTCGACGCCCTACAACGACAATGAGCAGTTCTTC.

The gene calls are TRBV19 and TRBJ2-7; 8 bases are a match to TRBD2. Per the germline V gene, CDR1 is LNHDA and CDR2 is SQIVND (reference sequence). V dropped 3 bases and J dropped 3; count of bases not matched to a gene: 16. CDR3 length equals 18 residues. DNA of the CDR3: TGTGCCAGTAGTATTTGTAGCGGGGCAACCAGGGGCCACTACGAGCAGTACGTC. It specifies CASSICSGATRGHYEQYV.

This sequence joins TRBV7-3 and TRBJ1-1; tentatively, D is TRBD1 (5 bases). V was shortened by 0 bases and J by 9 bases, with 11 bases between the two germline ends. CDR3 length: 13 residues. Looked up from germline, CDR1 is SGHTA and CDR2 is FQGTGA. The CDR3 DNA reads as TGTGCCAGCAGCTTAACACAGGCGGACAAAGCTTTCTTT. This gives the protein CASSLTQADKAFF.

The chain couples TRBV30 to TRBJ2-3; D gene uncertain. Germline V gene sequence: CDR1 GTSNPN, CDR2 SVGIG (reference sequence). CDR3 length: 10 amino acids. Trimming stripped 7 bases from V and 3 bases from J, with 5 bases between. The CDR3: CASGTDTQYF. The CDR3 nucleotides read TGTGCCTCTGGAACAGATACGCAGTATTTT.

This chain links TRBV6-5 with TRBJ2-7, with D uncertain. The CDR3 length is 13 residues. V lost 8 bases to trimming and J lost 4 bases, with 15 bases between them. Germline V gene lookup returns CDR1 MNHEY and CDR2 SVGAGI. CDR3 amino acids: CASGWDLLYEQYF. The CDR3 DNA is TGTGCCAGCGGCTGGGATCTACTATACGAGCAGTACTTC.

The chain links TRBV10-2 to TRBJ2-7, with D maybe TRBD2 (6 bases). V lost 8 bases, J lost 2 bases, and 22 bases lay in between. Per the germline V gene, CDR1 is WSHSY and CDR2 is SAAADI. CDR3 length: 16 residues. The CDR3 protein is CASAARRDGSTYEQYV. As DNA, the CDR3 is TGCGCCAGCGCAGCCCGGCGGGACGGGAGCACCTACGAGCAGTACGTC.